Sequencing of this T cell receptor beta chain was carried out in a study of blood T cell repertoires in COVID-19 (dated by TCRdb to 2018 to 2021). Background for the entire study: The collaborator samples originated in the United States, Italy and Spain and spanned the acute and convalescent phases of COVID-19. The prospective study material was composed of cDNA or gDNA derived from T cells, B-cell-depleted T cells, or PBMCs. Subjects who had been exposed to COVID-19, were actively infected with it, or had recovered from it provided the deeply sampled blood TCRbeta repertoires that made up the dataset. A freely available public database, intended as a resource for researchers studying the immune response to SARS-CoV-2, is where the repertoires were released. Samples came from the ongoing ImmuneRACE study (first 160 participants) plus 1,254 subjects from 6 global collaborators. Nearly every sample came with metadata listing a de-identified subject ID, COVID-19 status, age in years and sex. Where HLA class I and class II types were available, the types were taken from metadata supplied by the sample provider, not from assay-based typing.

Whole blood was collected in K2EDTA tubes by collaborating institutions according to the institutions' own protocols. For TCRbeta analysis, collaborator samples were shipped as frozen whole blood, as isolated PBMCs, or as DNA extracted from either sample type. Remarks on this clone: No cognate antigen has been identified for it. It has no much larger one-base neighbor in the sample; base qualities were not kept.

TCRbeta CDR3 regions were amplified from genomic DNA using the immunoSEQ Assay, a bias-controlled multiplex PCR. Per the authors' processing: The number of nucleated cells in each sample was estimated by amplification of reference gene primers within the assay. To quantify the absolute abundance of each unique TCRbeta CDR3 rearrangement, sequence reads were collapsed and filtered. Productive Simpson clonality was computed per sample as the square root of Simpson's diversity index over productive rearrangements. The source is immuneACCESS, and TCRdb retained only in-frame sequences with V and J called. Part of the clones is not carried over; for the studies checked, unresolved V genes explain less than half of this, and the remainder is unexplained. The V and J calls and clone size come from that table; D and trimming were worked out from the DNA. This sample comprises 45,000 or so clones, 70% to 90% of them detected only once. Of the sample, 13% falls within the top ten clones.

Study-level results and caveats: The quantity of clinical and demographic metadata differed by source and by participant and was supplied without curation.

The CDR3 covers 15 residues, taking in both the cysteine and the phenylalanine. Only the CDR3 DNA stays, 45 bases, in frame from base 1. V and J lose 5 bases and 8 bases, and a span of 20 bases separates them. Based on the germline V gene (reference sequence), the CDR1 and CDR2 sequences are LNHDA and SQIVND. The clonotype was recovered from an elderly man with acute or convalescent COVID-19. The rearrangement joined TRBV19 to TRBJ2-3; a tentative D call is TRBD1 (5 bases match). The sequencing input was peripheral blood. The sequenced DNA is TGTGCCAGTAGTGTTTCAGGGCAGTCTCACGGTACGCAGTATTTT. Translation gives CASSVSGQSHGTQYF.